This TCR beta chain was identified during a study of shared clonotypes between healthy human individuals. Germline V gene lookup returns CDR1 SGHVS and CDR2 FNYEAQ. V was pared by 5 bases and J by 2 bases, with 14 bases between. The CDR3 is made up of 15 amino acids. The authors ran the assay at deep level. The assay was immunoSEQ multiplex PCR, and TCRdb's table has in-frame clones only and misses some. Among about 1 million clones listed, 65% to 75% were seen once. With regard to this clone: The antigen is unknown.

Findings of the study overall: Despite large depth, rarefaction showed incomplete sorted-subset sequencing.

V usage is TRBV7-6 and J usage is TRBJ2-3; perhaps D is TRBD1 or TRBD2 (5 bases each). The sample comprised memory CD4+ T cells sorted from blood. Regarding subset: CD45RA-negative fraction. The clonotype comes from a man younger than 35 in good health. The CDR3 coding sequence is TGTGCCAGCAGCACCCGGGACGGAACCACAGATACGCAGTATTTT. It is translated as CASSTRDGTTDTQYF.